These 23 T cell receptor beta chains were sequenced from one sample in a study of T cell repertoires in cytomegalovirus infection. TCRdb passed the reads through MiXCR, listing each CDR3 protein once. The sample lists about 360,000 distinct CDR3 sequences; approximately 18% were seen once. Sequencing was done on a sample of PBMCs. The source is a human donor in good health (CMV status not recorded). Some clones in this sample may be carry-over from other donors' samples.

This clonotype has at least ten counts. V gene TRBV11-2 combines with J gene TRBJ1-5; D remains unclear. With 0 bases removed from V and 4 bases from J, the gap between germline ends came to 10 bases. The germline V gene has CDR1 SGHAT and CDR2 FQNNGV. The CDR3 runs to 15 residues. CDR3 sequence: CASSLEGLGNQPQHF. The CDR3 nucleotides read TGTGCCAGCAGCTTAGAGGGGTTAGGGAATCAGCCCCAGCATTTT.

Ten or more counts support this clonotype. The V gene is TRBV27, the J gene TRBJ1-1; D is uncertain. Germline V CDR1 and CDR2: MNHEY, SMNVEV (reference sequence). This CDR3 has 14 amino acids. Trimming removed 5 bases from V and 1 base from J, with 11 bases in between. CDR3: CASSPELTNTEAFF. The CDR3 nucleotides are TGTGCCAGCAGTCCGGAACTGACGAACACTGAAGCTTTCTTT.

The rearrangement links TRBV6-5 to TRBJ1-5; D uncertain. The CDR3 contains 13 residues. The germline V gene has CDR1 MNHEY and CDR2 SVGAGI. Deletions cut 8 bases from V and 3 bases from J, with 11 bases between. The CDR3 DNA is TGTGCCAGCGGCCGCGCAGTCAATCAGCCCCAGCATTTT. Protein product: CASGRAVNQPQHF.

This clonotype came up many times. The gene calls are TRBV7-9 and TRBJ2-5; no clear D. The CDR3 is made up of 14 amino acids. V lost 2 bases and J 2 bases, leaving 9 bases between the germline ends. Germline V CDR1 and CDR2: SEHNR, FQNEAQ (reference sequence). CDR3 residues: CASSLHSLQETQYF. The CDR3 DNA reads as TGTGCCAGCAGCTTACATTCCCTGCAAGAGACCCAGTACTTC.

V and J are TRBV14 and TRBJ2-3, with 14 bases matching TRBD2. V shed 3 bases, J shed 3 bases, and the junction held 8 bases outside the gene matches. Germline assignment: CDR1 SGHDN and CDR2 FVKESK. The CDR3 covers 18 residues. The CDR3 DNA sequence: TGTGCCAGCAGCCACCCCGGGACTAGCGGGAGTTTTACAGATACGCAGTATTTT. It translates to CASSHPGTSGSFTDTQYF. Based on the CDR3 plus reference TRBV14 and TRBJ2-3, the full variable domain is EAGVTQFPSHSVIEKGQTVTLRCDPISGHDNLYWYRRVMGKEIKFLLHFVKESKQDESGMPNNRFLAERTGGTYSTLKVQPAELEDSGVYFCASSHPGTSGSFTDTQYFGPGTRLTVL.

This clonotype was detected many times. V and J are TRBV7-8 and TRBJ1-1; D not certain. The ends were cut back, 5 bases at V and 0 bases at J, with 13 bases in the middle. Germline V gene data show CDR1 as SGHVS and CDR2 as FQNEAQ. The CDR3 loop spans 15 amino acids. The CDR3 region is CASSTHGRVNTEAFF. The DNA of the CDR3 is TGTGCCAGCAGCACCCACGGACGGGTGAACACTGAAGCTTTCTTT.

This clonotype was seen only a few times. This chain joins TRBV7-2 and TRBJ2-7, with D perhaps TRBD2 (6 bases). Germline assignment: CDR1 SGHTA and CDR2 FQGNSA. The CDR3 is 16 residues long. V dropped 2 bases and J dropped 2 bases, with 16 bases sitting between them. CDR3 loop: CASSLSSWDWAYEQYF. The CDR3 nucleotides are TGTGCCAGCAGCTTATCCTCCTGGGACTGGGCCTACGAGCAGTACTTC. Full variable domain (outside the CDR3, taken from reference TRBV7-2 and TRBJ2-7): GAGVSQSPSNKVTEKGKDVELRCDPISGHTALYWYRQSLGQGLEFLIYFQGNSAPDKSGLPSDRFSAERTGGSVSTLTIQRTQQEDSAVYLCASSLSSWDWAYEQYFGPGTRLTVT.

This clonotype has at least ten counts. The chain combines TRBV7-6 with TRBJ1-6; 9 positions match TRBD1. Germline V gene data show CDR1 as SGHVS and CDR2 as FNYEAQ. V was pared by 5 bases and J by 6 bases, with 8 bases of the junction left unmatched. The CDR3 sequence is 16 residues long. The CDR3 protein is CASSLKTGQGNSPLHF. CDR3 nucleotide sequence: TGTGCCAGCAGCCTCAAAACGGGACAGGGTAATTCACCCCTCCACTTT.

This chain connects TRBV3-1 to TRBJ2-5; 14 bases agree with TRBD2. CDR1 LGHDT and CDR2 YNNKEL come from the germline V gene (reference sequence). The CDR3 covers 16 residues. The V and J ends lost 2 bases and 6 bases, in that order; junction bases with no gene match: 5. The CDR3 loop is CASSQPGTSGGKTQYF. The CDR3 nucleotides are TGTGCCAGCAGCCAACCCGGGACTAGCGGGGGAAAGACCCAGTACTTC.

This clonotype was seen only a few times. This chain links TRBV11-3 with TRBJ2-1; 9 nucleotides line up with TRBD2. The CDR3 runs 14 residues. Germline V gene lookup returns CDR1 SGHNT and CDR2 YENEEA. V was pared by 3 bases and J by 12 bases, with 9 bases of the junction left unmatched. The CDR3 sequence: CASSLSGTSYGQFF. The CDR3 coding sequence is TGTGCCAGCAGCTTGTCCGGGACTAGCTATGGGCAGTTCTTC.

This clonotype was picked up many times. V and J are TRBV7-8 and TRBJ2-1; D unclear. CDR3 length equals 14 residues. The germline V gene has CDR1 SGHVS and CDR2 FQNEAQ. With 8 bases removed from V and 0 bases from J, the gap between germline ends came to 11 bases. This CDR3 reads CASGTRSSYNEQFF. CDR3 DNA: TGTGCCAGCGGAACCCGAAGCTCCTACAATGAGCAGTTCTTC.

This clonotype has only a few counts. The V and J genes are TRBV15 and TRBJ2-2; perhaps TRBD1 as D (6 bases). This CDR3 comprises 15 residues. From germline, CDR1 is LNHNV and CDR2 YYDKDF (reference sequence). V shed 3 bases and J shed 4 bases, with 12 bases lying between them. The CDR3 nucleotides read TGTGCCACCAGCAGGCCAGGGGTCCGCACCGGGGAGCTGTTTTTT. The encoded protein is CATSRPGVRTGELFF.

This clonotype was detected a few times. Written as DNA, the CDR3 is TGCAGTGCTAGAGATGGAGGGGGGGGAACTGACATTCAGTACTTC. This codes for CSARDGGGGTDIQYF. The rearrangement joins TRBV20-1 to TRBJ2-4; D might be TRBD2 (7 bases). V lost 0 bases, J lost 8 bases, and 17 bases lay in between. The length of the CDR3 is 15 residues. Per germline, CDR1 DFQATT and CDR2 SNEGSKA (reference sequence).

The chain couples TRBV19 to TRBJ2-3, with a tentative D call TRBD2 (5 bases). The V end lost 2 bases, the J end lost 6 bases, and 15 bases lay between the germline ends. This CDR3 is 15 amino acids long. Germline CDR1 reads LNHDA; CDR2 reads SQIVND (reference sequence). DNA of the CDR3: TGTGCCAGTAGTATAACGTTTGCTAGCCCCGATACGCAGTATTTT. Its protein is CASSITFASPDTQYF.

This clonotype was detected ten times or more. The chain combines TRBV12-3 or TRBV12-4 with TRBJ1-1; 8 bases match TRBD1. This CDR3 is built from 14 residues. Trimming at V came to 0 bases and at J to 4 bases, leaving 1 base not matched to a gene. For the CDR3, the DNA is TGTGCCAGCAGTTTAGCCCAGGGGGCCACTGAAGCTTTCTTT. Translation: CASSLAQGATEAFF.

This clonotype has a handful of counts. The chain links TRBV28 to TRBJ1-5; D may be TRBD1 (5 bases). V shed 6 bases and J shed 5 bases, with 11 bases lying between them. The V gene's germline CDR1 is MDHEN and CDR2 SYDVKM. CDR3 length: 13 residues. The CDR3 DNA sequence: TGTGCCAGCAGAAAGACAGCCTATCAGCCCCAGCATTTT. It translates to CASRKTAYQPQHF.

The table lists this clonotype with many counts. The J gene is TRBJ2-5, the V gene TRBV10-3; the D gene is possibly TRBD2 (5 bases). V lost 4 bases and J lost 0, with 9 bases in between. The CDR3 consists of 14 residues. Germline V gene sequence: CDR1 ENHRY, CDR2 SYGVKD. The CDR3, as DNA: TGTGCCATCAGTGGTTCGAGGGACCAAGAGACCCAGTACTTC. As protein: CAISGSRDQETQYF.

DNA for the CDR3: TGCAGCGTGGGGACCGTAGGCCCCGGGACCCAGTACTTC. It is translated as CSVGTVGPGTQYF. The chain links TRBV29-1 to TRBJ2-5, with D possibly being TRBD1 or TRBD2 (5 bases each). The germline V gene encodes CDR1 SQVTM and CDR2 ANQGSEA. Trimming took 6 bases from V and 7 from J, leaving 18 bases between them. The CDR3 runs 13 residues.

The chain recombines TRBV29-1 with TRBJ2-1; D is ambiguous. CDR1 and CDR2 (germline): SQVTM, ANQGSEA. V dropped 2 bases and J dropped 8 bases, with 10 bases sitting between them. CDR3 length: 12 residues. The CDR3 loop is CSVELRHDEQFF. The CDR3 region has the DNA TGCAGCGTTGAACTCAGGCACGATGAGCAGTTCTTC.

The chain joins TRBV5-5 to TRBJ2-7; tentative D call: TRBD1 (9 bases). V dropped 3 bases and J dropped 7 bases, with 17 bases sitting between them. CDR1 is SGHKS and CDR2 is YYEKEE in the germline V gene (reference sequence). The CDR3 has 14 residues. This CDR3 is CASSSGGTGSEQYF. CDR3 DNA sequence: TGTGCCAGCAGCTCGGGGGGGACAGGGAGTGAGCAGTACTTC.

This clonotype appeared many times. This chain links TRBV28 with TRBJ1-5; no definite D call. The CDR3 is 12 amino acids. CDR1 and CDR2 from the germline V gene are MDHEN and SYDVKM. Trimming left V 6 bases short and J 4 bases short, with 7 bases between. In DNA, the CDR3 is TGTGCCAGCAGCCTACAGAATCAGCCCCAGCATTTT. Protein sequence: CASSLQNQPQHF.

The chain is built from TRBV28 and TRBJ1-1; D not resolved. V was trimmed by 3 bases and J by 7 bases, leaving 15 bases between them. The CDR3 has 14 amino acids. Germline CDR1 is MDHEN and CDR2 is SYDVKM. The CDR3 spells CASSLTLSAGEAFF. In DNA, the CDR3 is TGTGCCAGCAGTTTGACTTTGAGCGCAGGTGAAGCTTTCTTT.

This clonotype was counted only a few times. The chain employs TRBV23-1 and TRBJ2-7; TRBD2 is a possible D gene (6 bases). TRBV23-1 is an open reading frame, and its role is uncertain. V was pared by 3 bases and J by 4 bases, with 19 bases between. The CDR3 runs 16 residues. CDR3 DNA sequence: TGCGCCAGCAGTCACCCACGAGGGTTTGGAGGGTACGAGCAGTACTTC. It encodes CASSHPRGFGGYEQYF.